This entry lists 20 T cell receptor beta chains sequenced from one sample in a study of molecular identifiers for immune sequencing clone quantification. TCRdb fed the PCR reads into MiXCR, producing one record per CDR3 protein. The sample holds over 85,000 distinct CDR3 sequences, about a third seen once. The specimen was naive CD8+ T cells from blood, with Jurkat cell RNA spiked in. Subset specified: FACS-sorted CD8+CD4-CCR7+CD45RA+ naive T cells. These TCRs come from a human donor in good health. Some libraries in this study had Jurkat cell RNA spiked in.

The rearrangement links TRBV15 to TRBJ2-5; 11 bases align to TRBD1. There are 13 residues in the CDR3. V lost 8 bases, J lost 4 bases, and 3 bases stayed unmatched. The germline V gene has CDR1 LNHNV and CDR2 YYDKDF (reference sequence). CDR3 DNA: TGTGCCACCGGACAGGGGGCTTCAGAGACCCAGTACTTC. Its protein is CATGQGASETQYF.

A note on this clonotype: The junction differs from germline at one of its ends, possibly a read error. The chain links TRBV7-9 to TRBJ2-1, with D possibly TRBD2 on 8 matching bases. This CDR3 is 15 amino acids long. Germline CDR1 reads SEHNR; CDR2 reads FQNEAQ (reference sequence). The CDR3 spells CASSAIKTSGPRGIF. The CDR3 nucleotides are TGTGCCAGCAGCGCCATAAAAACTAGCGGACCCAGGGGGATCTTC.

This chain links TRBV28 with TRBJ2-3; no clear D. Germline-derived CDR1 and CDR2 are MDHEN and SYDVKM. V lost 4 bases and J 2 bases, leaving 16 bases between the germline ends. The CDR3 is made up of 16 amino acids. The DNA of the CDR3 is TGTGCCAGCAGTTCCCCTGAGAATGCCTTCACAGATACGCAGTATTTT. As protein: CASSSPENAFTDTQYF.

As regards this clonotype: One base away lies a much larger clone, so this may be a sequencing read error. No conserved phenylalanine or tryptophan is present at the end of the CDR3, so a read error is the likely explanation. The chain employs TRBV28 and TRBJ2-5; TRBD1 might be the D (5 bases). V lost 6 bases, J lost 2 bases, and 16 bases lay in between. Germline assignment: CDR1 MDHEN and CDR2 SYDVKM. The CDR3 is 15 amino acids. The CDR3 coding sequence is TGTGCCAGCAGAGTTTGGCAGGGCCGTCAAGAGACCCAGTACCTC. Residues: CASRVWQGRQETQYL.

This clonotype was found a few times. V gene TRBV4-1 combines with J gene TRBJ2-7; a possible D gene is TRBD2 (6 bases). The CDR3 is made up of 15 amino acids. The V end was cut by 1 base, the J end by 2 bases, with 12 bases between. Per germline, CDR1 MGHRA and CDR2 YSYEKL. CDR3 sequence (DNA): TGCGCCAGCAGCCAAGGTTCTGGGAGGCCCTACGAGCAGTACTTC. Translated, it gives CASSQGSGRPYEQYF.

This clonotype was detected ten times or more. The chain combines TRBV5-1 with TRBJ1-1; D not certain. The CDR3 has 14 amino acids. Per germline, CDR1 SGHRS and CDR2 YFSETQ. V was trimmed by 6 bases and J by 1 base, leaving 13 bases between them. CDR3 sequence reads: CASMDGGRNTEAFF. In DNA form, the CDR3 reads TGCGCCAGCATGGACGGCGGCCGGAACACTGAAGCTTTCTTT.

Note on this clonotype: Sequence at one end of the junction differs from germline and may be a read error. The V call is TRBV5-3, the J call TRBJ2-4, with 8 bases matching TRBD1. TRBV5-3 is sorted into the ORF group, with uncertain function. The CDR3 loop spans 15 amino acids. The CDR3: CASSSDREAKNIQYF. CDR3 sequence (DNA): TGTGCCAGCAGCTCGGACAGGGAGGCCAAAAACATTCAGTACTTC.

The chain links TRBV23-1 to TRBJ2-3; 8 nucleotides agree with TRBD1. TRBV23-1 is placed among ORFs of uncertain function. The CDR3 is 16 amino acids. With V trimmed by 2 bases and J by 1 base, 5 bases remained unmatched. For the CDR3, the DNA is TGCGCCAGCAGTCAAGCCAGGGGGCTCGGCACAGATACGCAGTATTTT. It is translated as CASSQARGLGTDTQYF.

The genes are TRBV9 and TRBJ2-2; D is unresolved. This CDR3 region has 14 residues. CDR1 and CDR2 from the germline V gene are SGDLS and YYNGEE. Trimming cost V 8 bases and J 4 bases, with 15 bases left between them. In DNA, the CDR3 is TGTGCCAGTGAGTCTGGCTACTTCACCGGGGAGCTGTTTTTT. Translation: CASESGYFTGELFF.

J is TRBJ2-2 and V is TRBV4-3; tentatively, D is TRBD1 (6 bases). CDR1 is LGHNA and CDR2 is YSLEER in the germline V gene. Between the trimmed V and J ends, which lost 4 bases and 6 bases, there was a span of 15 bases. This CDR3 has 15 residues. The CDR3 nucleotides read TGCGCCAGCAGCCGGGGGCTGGGCCGCGCCGGGGAGCTGTTTTTT. This sequence encodes CASSRGLGRAGELFF.

Regarding this clonotype: A clone one base away is much larger, so this may be a read error. This is likely a read error, given that the CDR3 carries no conserved phenylalanine or tryptophan at its end. This chain uses TRBV9 with TRBJ2-3; D not resolved. Germline-derived CDR1 and CDR2 are SGDLS and YYNGEE. The CDR3 runs to 13 residues. The ends were cut back, 3 bases at V and 5 bases at J, with 10 bases in the middle. CDR3 amino acids: CASSDPYQDTQYC. The CDR3 DNA follows: TGTGCCAGCAGCGATCCGTACCAAGATACGCAGTATTGT.

The table lists this clonotype with a few counts. The chain couples TRBV12-3 or TRBV12-4 to TRBJ1-1; D remains unclear. V was pared by 3 bases and J by 11 bases, with 10 bases between. The CDR3 runs 11 residues. The chain's CDR3 is CASSFLLEAFF. CDR3 DNA: TGTGCCAGCAGTTTTCTCCTGGAGGCTTTCTTT.

J is TRBJ2-7 and V is TRBV9, with 9 bases identical to TRBD2. Germline V gene data show CDR1 as SGDLS and CDR2 as YYNGEE. The CDR3 length is 14 residues. After removal of 2 bases from V and 7 bases from J, the junction contained 7 bases not matched to a gene. In nucleotides, the CDR3 is TGTGCCAGCAGCGTGGCCAGCGGGGGGCGAGAGCAGTACTTC. Translation: CASSVASGGREQYF.

The chain has TRBV4-2 and TRBJ2-5, with 8 nucleotides matching TRBD2. The germline V gene has CDR1 LGHNA and CDR2 YNFKEQ. The CDR3 spans 15 residues. Trimming at V came to 4 bases and at J to 1 base, leaving 5 bases not matched to a gene. CDR3 in amino acids: CASSPREGPQETQYF. In nucleotides, the CDR3 is TGTGCCAGCAGCCCCCGGGAGGGGCCCCAAGAGACCCAGTACTTC.

This clonotype was counted a few times. The chain couples TRBV28 to TRBJ1-5, with a possible D match to TRBD1 (5 bases). Germline lookup yields CDR1 MDHEN and CDR2 SYDVKM. V lost 4 bases to trimming and J lost 5 bases, with 21 bases between them. This CDR3 has 17 residues. CDR3 in amino acids: CASSSPGVHETHQPQHF. For the CDR3, the DNA is TGTGCCAGCAGTTCCCCGGGGGTACACGAAACGCATCAGCCCCAGCATTTT.

The V call is TRBV5-4, the J call TRBJ1-2; D is undetermined. Trimming stripped 4 bases from V and 3 bases from J, with 13 bases between. The CDR3 contains 14 residues. Germline CDR1 is SGHNT and CDR2 is YYREEE (reference sequence). The CDR3 nucleotides read TGTGCCAGCAGCCTAAGAGGGTCCGACTATGGCTACACCTTC. It codes for CASSLRGSDYGYTF.

Of note for this clonotype: This may be a read error: a much more frequent sequence differs by one nucleotide. The chain couples TRBV12-3 or TRBV12-4 to TRBJ2-3; D not resolved. This CDR3 is built from 12 residues. Trimming removed 11 bases at V and 4 bases at J, with 13 bases between. CDR3 sequence reads: CAGTAGADTQYF. The CDR3 DNA reads as TGTGCCGGCACCGCCGGTGCAGATACGCAGTATTTT.

A note on this clonotype: A much bigger clone sits one base away, suggesting this may be a read error. The chain recombines TRBV9 with TRBJ2-1, with 7 bases that match TRBD2. V lost 7 bases to trimming and J lost 0 bases; unmatched junction nucleotides: 10. The germline V gene has CDR1 SGDLS and CDR2 YYNGEE. The CDR3 is 16 amino acids. CDR3 sequence (DNA): TGTGCCAGCGGCGCTAGCGGCGGAAGCTCCTACAATGAGCAGTTCTTC. This codes for CASGASGGSSYNEQFF.

This clonotype was counted a few times. The gene calls are TRBV27 and TRBJ1-1; D is perhaps TRBD1 (5 bases). V was clipped by 1 base and J by 4 bases, with 10 bases between them. Germline V lookup: CDR1 MNHEY, CDR2 SMNVEV (reference sequence). The CDR3 loop spans 14 amino acids. This chain's CDR3 is CASSLYQGATEAFF. The CDR3 DNA sequence: TGTGCCAGCAGTTTATATCAGGGTGCCACTGAAGCTTTCTTT.

Turning to this clonotype: A much larger clone is a single base away; this may be a read error. This chain connects TRBV20-1 to TRBJ1-4, with D possibly matching TRBD1 (6 bases). CDR1 and CDR2 from the germline V gene are DFQATT and SNEGSKA (reference sequence). The CDR3 length is 14 residues. V lost 1 base and J lost 8, with 14 bases in between. The CDR3 nucleotides read TGCAGTGCTAGAGTTCTCGACAGGCCCGAAAAACTGTTTTTT. Translation: CSARVLDRPEKLFF.